The T cell receptor beta chain described here comes from a study of T cell responses to AZD1222 COVID-19 vaccine (dated by TCRdb to about 2021). Background for the entire study: TCR sequencing was performed for 233 trial participants, of whom some 200 were given two doses of AZD1222 and approximately 25 were given two doses of MenACWY control vaccine. Trial participants were enrolled into age subgroups of 18-55, 56-69 and 70-plus years, which contained approximately 150, 28 and 58 TCR-sequenced participants, respectively. The paper's findings and limits, for the study overall: Participants were mostly white British, with more females than males. The authors suggested clonal diversity may have been underestimated. Because no day 14 peak-response samples were available, the repertoires could be characterized only after the peak T cell response. The 56-69-year group was small, and its depth increase did not reach significance, likely because of low power. Conclusions about previously exposed vaccinees are limited because only five to seven AZD1222 recipients were SARS-CoV-2 seropositive at baseline. Epitopes outside the regions mutated in the B.1.351 and B.1.1.7 variants were reportedly recognized by nearly half of the unique spike-specific TCRs. Vaccine-associated CD4 TCRs spanned the whole spike protein, with dominant responses in regions 160-218 and 743-854. A significant rise in spike-specific TCR breadth and depth was observed after two AZD1222 doses relative to day 0 and relative to MenACWY recipients.

The CDR3 regions of human TCRbeta chains were subjected to immunosequencing. Per the source publication's procedure: Repertoire TCRs were matched against a reference library of SARS-CoV-2-specific TCRs generated with the MIRA antigen-specificity platform. Breadth was defined as the fraction of unique TCRs that were SARS-CoV-2-associated, and depth was defined as the fraction of total T cells that were SARS-CoV-2-associated. Using the MIRA data, every spike-specific TCR was mapped to the spike region that the TCR reacted to and assigned to either a CD4 or a CD8 class. Log10-transformed breadth and depth values were compared by one-way ANOVA with Sidak's multiple comparisons tests. Imported from immuneACCESS, the table was reduced by TCRdb to in-frame sequences with V and J called. These copies leave out some clones; in studies compared against another copy, an unresolved V gene accounts for under half, and the cause of the remainder is not known. V and J calls and clone size are given by that table; D and trimming were obtained from the DNA. The sample table holds some 80,000 clones, of which 60% to 85% were seen once. The ten largest clones take up 25% to 30% of the sample.

What the time point label conveys for this sample: about 28 days (+/-7) after the second vaccine dose. What the treatment or condition label conveys for this sample: meningococcal conjugate vaccine given as trial control. Vaccinee samples were obtained from the UK trials COV001 and COV002, which included a single-blind randomized controlled phase 2/3 trial of AZD1222 (ChAdOx1 nCoV-19) in healthy adults. For TCRbeta chain sequencing, PBMC samples from trial participants were taken at day 0 and at day 28 after the second dose. Only one count was recorded for this clone. What antigen it recognizes has not been identified. No per-base quality is available; no much larger clone lies one base away. This sample comprised peripheral blood, obtained 28 days after the second dose of the MenACWY control vaccine. This TCR was sampled from an adult who received the MenACWY meningococcal vaccine as a control.

The nucleotide sequence is given as TGTGCCATCAGTGAGCACGATCAGCGGAATGAGCAGTTCTTC. Translated, it gives CAISEHDQRNEQFF. The rearrangement combines TRBV10-3 with TRBJ2-1, with TRBD2 tentatively as D gene (5 bases match). The CDR3 runs 14 amino acids, cysteine and phenylalanine included. Left in the record is the CDR3 DNA by itself, 42 bases read in frame from the first base. The germline V gene yields ENHRY for CDR1 and SYGVKD for CDR2. Trimming takes 2 bases from V and 7 bases from J, and the germline ends sit 12 bases apart.